The 4 T cell receptor beta chains in this list originate from one sample, sequenced in a study of blood T cells in healthy people across ages. A second roughly 6 to 11 cycle PCR used barcoded and J-beta primers. TCRdb called the 5' RACE reads again in MiXCR, with one record for every CDR3 protein. The sample includes 800,000 or so distinct CDR3 sequences, less than 80% seen only once; the top ten take around a quarter. Material for sequencing was blood. The receptor set was obtained from a man aged 25-45 years in good health.

In its sample, this clonotype was seen a few times. V gene TRBV14 combines with J gene TRBJ1-2; TRBD1 matches at 10 bases. The CDR3 covers 14 residues. Germline lookup yields CDR1 SGHDN and CDR2 FVKESK. The J segment lost 5 bases and the V segment lost 8 bases, leaving 8 bases of the junction unmatched. CDR3 sequence: CASGSDRGIYGYTF. The CDR3 DNA reads TGTGCCAGCGGATCGGACAGGGGGATATATGGCTACACCTTC.

This clonotype was counted between two and nine times. The rearrangement links TRBV12-3 or TRBV12-4 to TRBJ2-5, with TRBD2 as a possible D gene (5 bases). Trimming removed 7 bases from V and 2 bases from J, with 17 bases in between. The CDR3 runs 15 residues. CDR3 sequence reads: CASTPLGGFQETQYF. CDR3 bases: TGTGCCAGCACCCCGCTAGGCGGGTTTCAAGAGACCCAGTACTTC.

This rearrangement joins TRBV29-1 to TRBJ1-1; D is possibly TRBD1 (6 bases). V was trimmed by 5 bases and J by 10 bases, leaving 20 bases between them. The CDR3 length is 13 residues. Germline CDR1 and CDR2: SQVTM and ANQGSEA. CDR3 bases: TGCAGCGTTTTGAGGGGGGAGGGTTCATCAGCTTTCTTT. Translation: CSVLRGEGSSAFF.

The rearrangement uses TRBV29-1 and TRBJ2-5; either TRBD1 or TRBD2 may supply D (5 bases each). The CDR3 covers 10 residues. Germline CDR1 SQVTM, CDR2 ANQGSEA. The chain's CDR3 is CGWGQETQYF. The CDR3 DNA reads as TGCGGTTGGGGGCAAGAGACCCAGTACTTC.